The 17 T cell receptor beta chains below all came from one sample that was sequenced in a study of shared clonotypes between healthy human individuals. Profiled with immunoSEQ multiplex PCR; TCRdb holds only in-frame clones, not every one. The table records over a million clones, roughly 98.5% of them present only once. Sequencing used naive CD4+ T cells sorted from blood. Noted subset: CD45RA+ positively selected. These receptors all stem from a man in his thirties or forties in good health.

CDR3 sequence reads: CASSPSSSYEQYF. CDR3 in DNA: TGTGCCAGCAGCCCCTCCTCCTCCTACGAGCAGTACTTC. The chain links TRBV9 to TRBJ2-7; D is undetermined. The germline V and J ends were trimmed by 4 bases and 0 bases, with 8 bases remaining between them. In germline, CDR1 is SGDLS, CDR2 YYNGEE. CDR3 length: 13 residues. The full variable domain, its missing parts supplied by reference TRBV9 and TRBJ2-7, is DSGVTQTPKHLITATGQRVTLRCSPRSGDLSVYWYQQSLDQGLQFLIQYYNGEERAKGNILERFSAQQFPDLHSELNLSSLELGDSALYFCASSPSSSYEQYFGPGTRLTVT.

The chain couples TRBV28 to TRBJ2-2, with 9 positions matching TRBD1. The V gene end was trimmed by 4 bases and the J gene end by 4 bases; junction bases not matched to a gene: 13. This CDR3 has 18 amino acids. Germline CDR1 reads MDHEN; CDR2 reads SYDVKM. CDR3 DNA: TGTGCCAGCAGTTCCCAAAGCCCCCGACAGGGGGTCACCGGGGAGCTGTTTTTT. This translates into CASSSQSPRQGVTGELFF.

This clone was seen just once. The rearrangement joins TRBV6-5 to TRBJ2-1; 13 bases match TRBD2. CDR3 length: 15 amino acids. From germline, CDR1 is MNHEY and CDR2 SVGAGI. Trimming took 2 bases from V and 9 from J; bases not matched to a gene: 4. The CDR3 spells CASSYPTSGRGEQFF. CDR3 DNA sequence: TGTGCCAGCAGTTACCCTACTAGCGGGAGGGGTGAGCAGTTCTTC.

The V call is TRBV7-2, the J call TRBJ2-3, with D unclear. CDR1 is SGHTA and CDR2 is FQGNSA in the germline V gene. V was clipped by 2 bases and J by 6 bases, with 9 bases between them. The CDR3 sequence is 13 residues long. The CDR3 loop reads CASSLIWVDTQYF. The CDR3 coding sequence is TGTGCCAGCAGCTTAATCTGGGTGGATACGCAGTATTTT. The variable domain in full, with the rest retrieved from reference TRBV7-2 and TRBJ2-3, is GAGVSQSPSNKVTEKGKDVELRCDPISGHTALYWYRQSLGQGLEFLIYFQGNSAPDKSGLPSDRFSAERTGGSVSTLTIQRTQQEDSAVYLCASSLIWVDTQYFGPGTRLTVL.

The CDR3 is CASKSGSANTGELFF. Written as DNA, the CDR3 is TGCGCCAGCAAATCCGGGAGCGCGAACACCGGGGAGCTGTTTTTT. The J gene is TRBJ2-2, the V gene TRBV5-1; TRBD2 is a possible D gene (6 bases). Trimming took off 6 bases at V and 0 bases at J, with 12 bases between the two ends. The V gene's germline CDR1 is SGHRS and CDR2 YFSETQ. This CDR3 has 15 amino acids.

A remark on this clone: Other nucleotide sequences in the sample specify the same CDR3. The J gene is TRBJ2-3, the V gene TRBV7-3, with D hard to call. Germline assignment: CDR1 SGHTA and CDR2 FQGTGA. V was clipped by 5 bases and J by 1 base, with 4 bases between them. CDR3 length: 12 amino acids. The DNA of the CDR3 is TGTGCCAGCAGCCGAGGCACAGATACGCAGTATTTT. Its translation is CASSRGTDTQYF.

This chain uses TRBV6-6 with TRBJ2-7; 11 bases align to TRBD2. The CDR3 sequence is 15 residues long. Germline V gene lookup returns CDR1 MNHNY and CDR2 SVGAGI (reference sequence). J was trimmed by 4 bases and V by 2 bases; bases with no gene match: 4. The CDR3 region is CASSYVAGGPYEQYF. The CDR3 DNA is TGTGCCAGCAGTTACGTAGCGGGAGGGCCTTACGAGCAGTACTTC.

The V and J genes are TRBV10-3 and TRBJ2-7; D gene ambiguous. Per germline, CDR1 ENHRY and CDR2 SYGVKD. The CDR3 is made up of 12 amino acids. Trimming pared 4 bases from V and 4 bases from J, leaving 8 bases between. In DNA, the CDR3 is TGTGCCATCAGTGGGCCCACGTACGAGCAGTACTTC. It translates to CAISGPTYEQYF.

This clone showed up just once. The CDR3 region has the DNA TGTGCCATCAGTTGGACAGCCACCTACGAGCAGTACTTC. Encoded protein: CAISWTATYEQYF. The rearrangement joins TRBV10-3 to TRBJ2-7, with TRBD1 as a possible D gene (6 bases). Germline CDR1 and CDR2: ENHRY and SYGVKD. The length of the CDR3 is 13 residues. Trimming took off 5 bases at V and 2 bases at J, with 10 bases between the two ends.

The chain uses TRBV4-1 and TRBJ2-6, with a weak D call TRBD1 (5 bases). The CDR3 is 16 residues long. Per germline, CDR1 MGHRA and CDR2 YSYEKL. Between the trimmed V and J ends, which lost 4 bases and 0 bases, there was a span of 10 bases. This CDR3 reads CASSPGQTSGANVLTF. CDR3 in DNA: TGCGCCAGCAGCCCCGGACAAACCTCTGGGGCCAACGTCCTGACTTTC.

The CDR3 sequence: CASSSNPSRNEQFF. CDR3 nucleotides: TGTGCCAGCAGCTCAAATCCTAGCCGCAATGAGCAGTTCTTC. The V gene is TRBV5-4, the J gene TRBJ2-1, with a possible D match to TRBD2 (5 bases). V lost 3 bases and J 6 bases, leaving 13 bases between the germline ends. This CDR3 spans 14 amino acids. Germline assignment: CDR1 SGHNT and CDR2 YYREEE (reference sequence).

In DNA form, the CDR3 reads TGTGCCAGCAGCGTGACAGGGTCAACTAATGAAAAACTGTTTTTT. It encodes CASSVTGSTNEKLFF. The chain joins TRBV7-2 to TRBJ1-4; 7 bases map to TRBD1. V was clipped by 5 bases and J by 0 bases; unmatched bases: 3. Germline loops: CDR1 SGHTA, CDR2 FQGNSA. CDR3 length: 15 amino acids.

This chain's CDR3 is CASSLGQGNLYEQFF. CDR3 in DNA: TGTGCCAGCAGCTTAGGACAGGGGAATCTCTATGAGCAGTTCTTC. The chain employs TRBV7-3 and TRBJ2-1; 9 bases line up with TRBD1. Germline V lookup: CDR1 SGHTA, CDR2 FQGTGA. Trimming took 2 bases from V and 8 from J; bases not matched to a gene: 7. The CDR3 covers 15 residues.

The V and J genes are TRBV11-3 and TRBJ1-1, with 7 bases lining up with TRBD1. The CDR3 has 14 residues. Germline V gene sequence: CDR1 SGHNT, CDR2 YENEEA. V trimming: 4 bases; J trimming: 4 bases; junction bases outside the gene matches: 6. The CDR3 loop reads CASSSGGSITEAFF. Here the CDR3 DNA reads TGTGCCAGCAGCTCAGGGGGGTCCATCACTGAAGCTTTCTTT.

The chain links TRBV6-1 to TRBJ1-4; D not certain. The length of the CDR3 is 13 residues. V lost 7 bases to trimming and J lost 6 bases, with 12 bases between them. The V gene's germline CDR1 is MNHNS and CDR2 SASEGT. The CDR3 sequence: CASKGSSHEKLFF. The CDR3 nucleotides read TGTGCCAGCAAAGGCTCCAGCCATGAAAAACTGTTTTTT.

This rearrangement joins TRBV27 to TRBJ2-7, with 12 positions matching TRBD2. J was trimmed by 0 bases and V by 4 bases; bases with no gene match: 16. The CDR3 extends over 20 amino acids. Looked up from germline, CDR1 is MNHEY and CDR2 is SMNVEV (reference sequence). This CDR3 reads CASSSFATSGRGLSSYEQYF. CDR3 nucleotide sequence: TGTGCCAGCAGTTCATTTGCGACTAGCGGGAGAGGGCTTAGCTCCTACGAGCAGTACTTC.

The chain recombines TRBV19 with TRBJ1-2; TRBD1 might be the D (5 bases). Germline loops: CDR1 LNHDA, CDR2 SQIVND (reference sequence). Trimming took 5 bases from V and 7 from J, leaving 23 bases between them. The CDR3 contains 16 residues. The CDR3 sequence: CASSLPTGATSSGYTF. The CDR3 DNA is TGTGCCAGTAGTCTGCCCACCGGGGCCACGTCCTCTGGCTACACCTTC.